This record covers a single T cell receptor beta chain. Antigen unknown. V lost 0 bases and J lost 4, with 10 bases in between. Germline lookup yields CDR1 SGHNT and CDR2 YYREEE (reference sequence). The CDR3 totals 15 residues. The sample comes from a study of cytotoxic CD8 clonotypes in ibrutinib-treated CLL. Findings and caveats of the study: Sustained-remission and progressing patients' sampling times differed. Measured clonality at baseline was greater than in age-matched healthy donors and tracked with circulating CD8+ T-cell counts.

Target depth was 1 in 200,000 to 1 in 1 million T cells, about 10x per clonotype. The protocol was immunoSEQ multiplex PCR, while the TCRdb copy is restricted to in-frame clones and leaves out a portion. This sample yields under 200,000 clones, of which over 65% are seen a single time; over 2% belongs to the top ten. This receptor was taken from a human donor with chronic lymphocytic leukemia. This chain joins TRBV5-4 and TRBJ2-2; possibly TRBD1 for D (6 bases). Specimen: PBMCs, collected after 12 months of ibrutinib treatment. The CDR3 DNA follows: TGTGCCAGCAGCTTGGGGACAGAATTCACCGGGGAGCTGTTTTTT. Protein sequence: CASSLGTEFTGELFF.